This TCR beta chain was found in a study of CD8+CD57+ T cells in acquired aplastic anemia. The wider study: Average CD4+ read depth in healthy donors was approximately 9.9 million reads.

V lost 7 bases and J lost 6; bases outside the gene matches: 5. The germline V gene encodes CDR1 SNHLY and CDR2 FYNNEI. CDR3 length equals 14 residues. Profiling of TCR beta VDJ combinations and CDR3 sequences used genomic DNA as template. TCRdb re-called the reads through MiXCR, storing one row per CDR3 protein. This table has 90,000 to 130,000 distinct CDR3 sequences, less than 65% appearing once. This clonotype was observed at least ten times. The chain is built from TRBV2 and TRBJ1-4; the match to TRBD1 covers 10 bases. This receptor was identified in a human donor in good health, serving as a control. Sequenced: sorted CD4+, CD8+, or CD8+CD57+ T cells (not recorded which) from PBMCs. The CDR3 is CASKGGTGDEKLFF. DNA for the CDR3: TGTGCCAGCAAGGGGGGGACAGGGGATGAAAAACTGTTTTTT. Looking up the rest from reference TRBV2 and TRBJ1-4 gives the full variable domain: EPEVTQTPSHQVTQMGQEVILRCVPISNHLYFYWYRQILGQKVEFLVSFYNNEISEKSEIFDDQFSVERPDGSNFTLKIRSTKLEDSAMYFCASKGGTGDEKLFFGSGTQLSVL.